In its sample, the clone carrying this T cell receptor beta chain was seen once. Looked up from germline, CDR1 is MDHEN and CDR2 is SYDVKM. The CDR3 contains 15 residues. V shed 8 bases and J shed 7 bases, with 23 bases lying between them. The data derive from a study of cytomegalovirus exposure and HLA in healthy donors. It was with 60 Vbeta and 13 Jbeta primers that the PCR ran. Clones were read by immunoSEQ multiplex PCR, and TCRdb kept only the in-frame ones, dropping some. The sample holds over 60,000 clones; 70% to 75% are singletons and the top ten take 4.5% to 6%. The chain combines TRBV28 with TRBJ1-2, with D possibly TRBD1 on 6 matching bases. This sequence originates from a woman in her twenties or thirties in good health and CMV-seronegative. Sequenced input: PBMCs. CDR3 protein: CASLPLGQTQFGYTF. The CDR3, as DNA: TGTGCCAGCTTACCCCTAGGACAGACTCAGTTTGGCTACACCTTC.